The 13 T cell receptor beta chains reported below all come from one sample, sequenced in a study of graft-versus-host responses after intestinal transplantation. The method was immunoSEQ multiplex PCR; TCRdb's version includes in-frame clones alone and lacks a portion of them. The data hold about 99,000 clones, with approximately 93% observed a single time. These TCRs are of unknown antigen specificity. Source: unstimulated CD8+ T cells sorted from spleen or lymph node cells, taken before intestinal transplant. The receptor set was obtained from a human donor who received an intestinal transplant.

This chain joins TRBV5-1 and TRBJ2-7; tentatively, D is TRBD1 or TRBD2 (6 bases each). Germline loops: CDR1 SGHRS, CDR2 YFSETQ. With 2 bases removed from V and 2 bases from J, the gap between germline ends came to 11 bases. The CDR3 extends over 14 amino acids. CDR3 sequence (DNA): TGCGCCAGCAGCTTCGGGGGCAGCGCCTACGAGCAGTACTTC. It yields the protein CASSFGGSAYEQYF.

This chain connects TRBV27 to TRBJ2-5; 9 nucleotides match TRBD2. V trimming: 8 bases; J trimming: 6 bases; junction bases outside the gene matches: 7. This CDR3 region has 13 residues. The V gene's germline CDR1 is MNHEY and CDR2 SMNVEV (reference sequence). CDR3 sequence: CASGSGGFQTQYF. CDR3 in DNA: TGTGCCAGCGGAAGCGGGGGGTTTCAGACCCAGTACTTC.

This clone came up a few times. The V gene is TRBV7-9, the J gene TRBJ2-7, with D hard to call. The CDR3 loop spans 13 amino acids. Germline V gives CDR1 SEHNR, CDR2 FQNEAQ (reference sequence). Trimming stripped 4 bases from V and 0 bases from J, with 7 bases between. This CDR3 reads CASSYHPSYEQYF. For the CDR3, the DNA is TGTGCCAGCAGCTACCATCCCTCCTACGAGCAGTACTTC.

The rearrangement joins TRBV7-8 to TRBJ2-3; 7 positions match TRBD2. Looked up from germline, CDR1 is SGHVS and CDR2 is FQNEAQ. J was trimmed by 6 bases and V by 3 bases; bases with no gene match: 3. CDR3 length: 13 amino acids. The CDR3 region is CASSFPGGDTQYF. CDR3 in DNA: TGTGCCAGCAGCTTTCCCGGGGGGGATACGCAGTATTTT.

This clone was seen a single time. The chain carries TRBV12-5 and TRBJ2-5; no clear D. Germline loops: CDR1 LGHNT, CDR2 FRNRAP. V lost 3 bases and J lost 2, with 10 bases in between. CDR3 length: 14 amino acids. CDR3 residues: CASGFIFGQETQYF. For the CDR3, the DNA is TGTGCTAGTGGTTTCATCTTCGGACAAGAGACCCAGTACTTC.

V and J are TRBV5-1 and TRBJ2-5, with 9 bases identical to TRBD1. The CDR3 is 16 amino acids. The V segment lost 0 bases and the J segment 2 bases; nucleotides outside the gene matches: 5. Germline assignment: CDR1 SGHRS and CDR2 YFSETQ. The CDR3 loop is CASSLEPGQGQETQYF. For the CDR3, the DNA is TGCGCCAGCAGCTTGGAGCCCGGACAGGGGCAAGAGACCCAGTACTTC.

This chain uses TRBV7-6 with TRBJ1-3, with D unclear. The CDR3 is 15 residues long. Germline assignment: CDR1 SGHVS and CDR2 FNYEAQ. V was shortened by 2 bases and J by 1 base, with 9 bases between the two germline ends. CDR3 DNA sequence: TGTGCCAGCAGCTTAACGTCGTCATCTGGAAACACCATATATTTT. As protein: CASSLTSSSGNTIYF.

This clone was seen just once. This sequence joins TRBV2 and TRBJ2-7, with D perhaps TRBD1 (6 bases). CDR3 length: 14 residues. Trimming shortened V by 9 bases and J by 5 bases, and 20 bases separated the two germline ends. CDR1 and CDR2 (germline): SNHLY, FYNNEI. This CDR3 reads CASAGTLNRDEQYF. The DNA for the CDR3 is TGTGCCAGTGCCGGGACACTTAACAGGGACGAGCAGTACTTC.

The genes are TRBV27 and TRBJ1-1; D possibly corresponds to TRBD1 (6 bases). Germline V gene sequence: CDR1 MNHEY, CDR2 SMNVEV (reference sequence). The CDR3 runs 12 residues. V lost 2 bases and J 8 bases, leaving 9 bases between the germline ends. CDR3 DNA: TGTGCCAGCAGTTTAGGGGGCGCCGAAGCTTTCTTT. Translated: CASSLGGAEAFF.

The table lists this clone with a few counts. This rearrangement joins TRBV7-6 to TRBJ2-7; 8 nucleotides match TRBD1. The CDR3 covers 12 residues. J gave up 5 bases and V 5 bases, and 2 bases lay outside the gene matches. Per the germline V gene, CDR1 is SGHVS and CDR2 is FNYEAQ. The CDR3 region is CASSPDRDEQYF. CDR3 DNA: TGTGCCAGCAGCCCGGACAGGGACGAGCAGTACTTC.

The V call is TRBV5-1, the J call TRBJ2-1; D is unclear. Germline values: CDR1 SGHRS, CDR2 YFSETQ. CDR3 length equals 15 residues. Trimming shortened V by 1 base and J by 8 bases, and 16 bases separated the two germline ends. The CDR3 loop reads CASSLPAVDGDEQFF. The CDR3 region has the DNA TGCGCCAGCAGCTTGCCTGCGGTCGACGGAGATGAGCAGTTCTTC.

This chain joins TRBV18 and TRBJ2-7; 7 bases agree with TRBD1. V trimming: 5 bases; J trimming: 0 bases; junction bases outside the gene matches: 10. The length of the CDR3 is 16 residues. Germline values: CDR1 KGHSH, CDR2 LQKENI. The CDR3 reads CASSAETGLSSYEQYF. The CDR3 region has the DNA TGTGCCAGCTCAGCCGAGACAGGGCTGAGCTCCTACGAGCAGTACTTC.

V is TRBV11-2 and J is TRBJ2-5; tentatively, D is TRBD2 (6 bases). Germline CDR1 reads SGHAT; CDR2 reads FQNNGV. V was trimmed by 4 bases and J by 12 bases, leaving 15 bases between them. This CDR3 spans 12 amino acids. For the CDR3, the DNA is TGTGCCAGCAGCTACTGGGGACTTCCTGAGTACTTC. It yields the protein CASSYWGLPEYF.